This T cell receptor beta chain was captured in a study of CD8 T cells in ankylosing spondylitis. Overall study results and limits: Ankylosing spondylitis blood seemed to carry a telltale TCR beta motif made of fewer than ten highly homologous variants. Clones tied to disease were said to be significantly enriched in matched ankylosing spondylitis synovial fluid. Prior work had noted some motif variants in reactive arthritis blood and synovial fluid.

This clonotype has a handful of counts. The antigen is not known. One entry per CDR3 protein results from TCRdb running MiXCR on the 5' RACE reads. The sample contains approximately 350,000 distinct CDR3 sequences, about 14% of which appear only once. With V trimmed by 4 bases and J by 3 bases, 7 bases remained unmatched. CDR3 length: 16 amino acids. Per germline, CDR1 LNHDA and CDR2 SQIVND (reference sequence). This TCR derives from a male donor with ankylosing spondylitis or in good health (not recorded which). This chain uses TRBV19 with TRBJ2-3, with TRBD1 matching 10 bases. Sequencing was carried out using blood, either unsorted or a sorted T cell fraction (not recorded which). CDR3 amino acids: CASSKLTGGGTDTQYF. CDR3 bases: TGTGCCAGTAGTAAACTGACAGGGGGCGGGACAGATACGCAGTATTTT.